Below, 20 T cell receptor beta chains from the same sample are listed, as sequenced in a study of CD8+ T cells in alopecia areata. Specified treatment: oral pan-JAK inhibitor, 5-10 mg twice daily. Investigators isolated RNA and reverse transcribed it into cDNA to act as the sequencing template. TCRdb's copy holds only in-frame clones and misses some; the assay was immunoSEQ multiplex PCR. The sample lists hundreds of thousands of clones, around 66% seen once, with 1% to 1.5% in the top ten. The specimen was CD4+ T cells sorted from blood, collected at week 44, from a patient treated with tofacitinib. The receptors shown here come from a human donor with alopecia areata.

The rearrangement joins TRBV29-1 to TRBJ2-1; 7 bases match TRBD1. Germline CDR1 reads SQVTM; CDR2 reads ANQGSEA. The CDR3 totals 14 residues. V lost 5 bases, J lost 0 bases, and 4 bases stayed unmatched. The CDR3 sequence: CSVSTGVSYNEQFF. CDR3 sequence (DNA): TGCAGCGTTTCCACAGGGGTCTCCTACAATGAGCAGTTCTTC.

The rearrangement uses TRBV9 and TRBJ2-6, with D unresolved. The germline V gene has CDR1 SGDLS and CDR2 YYNGEE. The V and J ends lost 4 bases and 1 base respectively, with 6 bases between them. The CDR3 sequence is 14 residues long. CDR3 in DNA: TGTGCCAGCAGCACTTCATCTGGGGCCAACGTCCTGACTTTC. Translated: CASSTSSGANVLTF.

The chain has TRBV29-1 and TRBJ2-7; weak D call: TRBD1 (6 bases). CDR1 and CDR2 (germline): SQVTM, ANQGSEA. This CDR3 contains 11 residues. The V end lost 7 bases, the J end lost 4 bases, and 11 bases lay between the germline ends. CDR3: CSGRTDYEQYF. The CDR3 nucleotides are TGCAGCGGCCGGACAGATTACGAGCAGTACTTC.

The rearrangement joins TRBV29-1 to TRBJ1-2, with D possibly TRBD1 on 5 matching bases. Germline-derived CDR1 and CDR2 are SQVTM and ANQGSEA. Trimming removed 0 bases at V and 7 bases at J, with 15 bases between. This CDR3 is built from 14 residues. This CDR3 is CSVEDRGSHTGYTF. CDR3 DNA: TGCAGCGTTGAAGACCGGGGGAGCCACACTGGCTACACCTTC.

The chain employs TRBV2 and TRBJ2-3; 7 nucleotides align to TRBD2. The germline V gene encodes CDR1 SNHLY and CDR2 FYNNEI. This CDR3 is 14 amino acids long. The ends lost 4 bases at V and 5 bases at J; junction bases unmatched: 6. This chain's CDR3 is CASSALGGEDTQYF. Written as DNA, the CDR3 is TGTGCCAGCAGTGCTCTTGGGGGGGAAGATACGCAGTATTTT.

The chain links TRBV5-1 to TRBJ2-1, with 12 bases lining up with TRBD2. V was clipped by 4 bases and J by 4 bases; unmatched bases: 6. The CDR3 covers 16 residues. In germline, CDR1 is SGHRS, CDR2 YFSETQ. In DNA form, the CDR3 reads TGCGCCAGCAGCAGCGGACTAGCGGGGCCATACAATGAGCAGTTCTTC. Its translation is CASSSGLAGPYNEQFF.

The V gene is TRBV19, the J gene TRBJ1-2; maybe TRBD1 (5 bases). Germline-derived CDR1 and CDR2 are LNHDA and SQIVND (reference sequence). The CDR3 runs 15 residues. V was pared by 0 bases and J by 2 bases, with 10 bases between. The CDR3 DNA reads as TGTGCCAGTAGTATAGATAGGGGACTGAACTATGGCTACACCTTC. Protein: CASSIDRGLNYGYTF.

This sequence joins TRBV6-5 and TRBJ1-5; D is unresolved. CDR3 length: 14 residues. Germline V gene lookup returns CDR1 MNHEY and CDR2 SVGAGI. V lost 0 bases to trimming and J lost 1 base, with 4 bases between them. CDR3: CASSYSPSNQPQHF. The CDR3 DNA sequence: TGTGCCAGCAGTTACTCACCAAGCAATCAGCCCCAGCATTTT.

The rearrangement joins TRBV29-1 to TRBJ2-1; 8 bases are a match to TRBD2. The CDR3 consists of 15 residues. The V gene end was trimmed by 4 bases and the J gene end by 4 bases; junction bases not matched to a gene: 9. CDR1 and CDR2 from the germline V gene are SQVTM and ANQGSEA. This chain's CDR3 is CSVVQRGGQYNEQFF. The CDR3 DNA reads as TGCAGCGTTGTTCAACGGGGGGGCCAGTACAATGAGCAGTTCTTC.

The genes are TRBV4-1 and TRBJ2-7, with a possible D match to TRBD1 (6 bases). CDR1 is MGHRA and CDR2 is YSYEKL in the germline V gene. Between the trimmed V and J ends, which lost 1 base and 4 bases, there was a span of 14 bases. This CDR3 contains 15 residues. The CDR3 region is CASSQVGRGAYEQYF. The CDR3 DNA reads as TGCGCCAGCAGCCAAGTGGGCAGGGGAGCGTACGAGCAGTACTTC.

The chain links TRBV30 to TRBJ2-3; D not certain. The CDR3 has 16 residues. Looked up from germline, CDR1 is GTSNPN and CDR2 is SVGIG (reference sequence). The germline V and J ends were trimmed by 2 bases and 1 base, with 16 bases remaining between them. The CDR3 loop reads CAWSRKPDHGTDTQYF. The CDR3 DNA is TGTGCCTGGAGTCGTAAACCGGACCATGGCACAGATACGCAGTATTTT.

The rearrangement joins TRBV14 to TRBJ2-1; D perhaps matches TRBD2 (6 bases). There are 13 residues in the CDR3. V dropped 4 bases and J dropped 10 bases, with 14 bases sitting between them. Germline CDR1 SGHDN, CDR2 FVKESK. The CDR3: CASSLYGRLEQFF. The CDR3 DNA is TGTGCCAGCAGCCTATACGGGAGACTGGAGCAGTTCTTC.

The gene calls are TRBV6-5 and TRBJ2-7; TRBD1 might be the D (6 bases). The germline V and J ends were trimmed by 6 bases and 0 bases, with 15 bases remaining between them. The germline CDR1 and CDR2 sequences are MNHEY and SVGAGI. This CDR3 contains 15 residues. CDR3 amino acids: CASRNGQGSSYEQYF. CDR3 nucleotides: TGTGCCAGCAGAAATGGGCAGGGGAGCTCCTACGAGCAGTACTTC.

The V and J genes are TRBV5-4 and TRBJ2-1, with unresolved D. From germline, CDR1 is SGHNT and CDR2 YYREEE (reference sequence). Trimming shortened V by 4 bases and J by 5 bases, and 10 bases separated the two germline ends. The CDR3 extends over 13 amino acids. The CDR3 is CASSPQPNNEQFF. The CDR3 bases are TGTGCCAGCAGCCCGCAACCGAACAATGAGCAGTTCTTC.

The J gene is TRBJ1-1, the V gene TRBV6-5; TRBD1 is a possible D gene (6 bases). The V gene lost 5 bases and the J gene lost 7 bases, with 11 bases spanning the gap. There are 12 residues in the CDR3. Germline assignment: CDR1 MNHEY and CDR2 SVGAGI. CDR3: CASSPGGVEAFF. The CDR3, as DNA: TGTGCCAGCAGTCCCGGGGGCGTTGAAGCTTTCTTT.

This chain uses TRBV19 with TRBJ2-4; tentatively, D is TRBD1 or TRBD2 (6 bases each). V lost 9 bases and J 7 bases, leaving 16 bases between the germline ends. Germline V CDR1 and CDR2: LNHDA, SQIVND (reference sequence). This CDR3 contains 13 residues. The CDR3 is CASGGGRGNIQYF. CDR3 nucleotide sequence: TGTGCCAGCGGTGGGGGGCGTGGGAACATTCAGTACTTC.

This clone was recorded a few times. The CDR3 DNA reads as TGTGCCAGCAGCTTAGGGACAGGACAAGAGACCCAGTACTTC. It is translated as CASSLGTGQETQYF. The genes are TRBV7-3 and TRBJ2-5; TRBD1 aligns across 8 bases. Germline values: CDR1 SGHTA, CDR2 FQGTGA. J lost 2 bases, V lost 2 bases, and 1 base had no gene match. CDR3 size: 14 residues.

The rearrangement links TRBV7-3 to TRBJ1-5, with D unresolved. The CDR3 has 14 residues. Trimming cost V 4 bases and J 2 bases, with 9 bases left between them. Germline loops: CDR1 SGHTA, CDR2 FQGTGA. The CDR3 region is CASSSGMGNQPQHF. DNA for the CDR3: TGTGCCAGCAGCTCGGGGATGGGCAATCAGCCCCAGCATTTT.

This chain links TRBV7-2 with TRBJ1-1; tentative D call: TRBD1 (5 bases). Trimming took off 5 bases at V and 7 bases at J, with 14 bases between the two ends. The CDR3 covers 13 residues. Per the germline V gene, CDR1 is SGHTA and CDR2 is FQGNSA. The CDR3 DNA sequence: TGTGCCAGCAGCCCCCAGCAGGGTTTTGAAGCTTTCTTT. Amino acid sequence: CASSPQQGFEAFF. Drawing the rest from reference TRBV7-2 and TRBJ1-1, the complete variable domain is GAGVSQSPSNKVTEKGKDVELRCDPISGHTALYWYRQSLGQGLEFLIYFQGNSAPDKSGLPSDRFSAERTGGSVSTLTIQRTQQEDSAVYLCASSPQQGFEAFFGQGTRLTVV.

The J gene is TRBJ1-2, the V gene TRBV2; maybe TRBD1 (5 bases). The germline V gene encodes CDR1 SNHLY and CDR2 FYNNEI. Trimming took 6 bases from V and 5 from J, leaving 13 bases between them. This CDR3 has 13 amino acids. CDR3 sequence reads: CASRSGPDYGYTF. In DNA, the CDR3 is TGTGCCAGCAGGTCGGGACCCGATTATGGCTACACCTTC.